The entry below describes one T cell receptor (beta chain). Its matching antigen is unknown. The data were obtained in a study of post-analysis software for immune sequencing data. Study information: Relapsing-remitting, secondary progressive and progressive-relapsing multiple sclerosis were all included among the disease courses. Overall study findings and caveats: Five TRBV segments occurring more often in patients than controls included TRBV5-6, TRBV5-1 and TRBV20-1. For normalized Chao1 diversity, multiple sclerosis patients scored significantly lower than controls did. Clustering by F measure revealed strong co-clustering among samples prepared together in one batch.

Prepared libraries of TCR beta cDNA carried unique molecular identifiers. TCRdb re-derived calls from the PCR reads in MiXCR, one entry per CDR3 protein. The sample shows 450,000 to 700,000 distinct CDR3 sequences, around 47% of them seen only once. CDR1 is MNHEY, CDR2 SVGAGI, per germline. The CDR3 has 13 amino acids. V gave up 6 bases and J gave up 3 bases, with 12 bases separating them. Sequenced input: blood. The receptor's source is a girl under 18 with multiple sclerosis. This rearrangement joins TRBV6-5 to TRBJ2-7, with no clear D. For the CDR3, the DNA is TGTGCCAGCAGATATAATCAGGACTACGAGCAGTACTTC. Its protein is CASRYNQDYEQYF.